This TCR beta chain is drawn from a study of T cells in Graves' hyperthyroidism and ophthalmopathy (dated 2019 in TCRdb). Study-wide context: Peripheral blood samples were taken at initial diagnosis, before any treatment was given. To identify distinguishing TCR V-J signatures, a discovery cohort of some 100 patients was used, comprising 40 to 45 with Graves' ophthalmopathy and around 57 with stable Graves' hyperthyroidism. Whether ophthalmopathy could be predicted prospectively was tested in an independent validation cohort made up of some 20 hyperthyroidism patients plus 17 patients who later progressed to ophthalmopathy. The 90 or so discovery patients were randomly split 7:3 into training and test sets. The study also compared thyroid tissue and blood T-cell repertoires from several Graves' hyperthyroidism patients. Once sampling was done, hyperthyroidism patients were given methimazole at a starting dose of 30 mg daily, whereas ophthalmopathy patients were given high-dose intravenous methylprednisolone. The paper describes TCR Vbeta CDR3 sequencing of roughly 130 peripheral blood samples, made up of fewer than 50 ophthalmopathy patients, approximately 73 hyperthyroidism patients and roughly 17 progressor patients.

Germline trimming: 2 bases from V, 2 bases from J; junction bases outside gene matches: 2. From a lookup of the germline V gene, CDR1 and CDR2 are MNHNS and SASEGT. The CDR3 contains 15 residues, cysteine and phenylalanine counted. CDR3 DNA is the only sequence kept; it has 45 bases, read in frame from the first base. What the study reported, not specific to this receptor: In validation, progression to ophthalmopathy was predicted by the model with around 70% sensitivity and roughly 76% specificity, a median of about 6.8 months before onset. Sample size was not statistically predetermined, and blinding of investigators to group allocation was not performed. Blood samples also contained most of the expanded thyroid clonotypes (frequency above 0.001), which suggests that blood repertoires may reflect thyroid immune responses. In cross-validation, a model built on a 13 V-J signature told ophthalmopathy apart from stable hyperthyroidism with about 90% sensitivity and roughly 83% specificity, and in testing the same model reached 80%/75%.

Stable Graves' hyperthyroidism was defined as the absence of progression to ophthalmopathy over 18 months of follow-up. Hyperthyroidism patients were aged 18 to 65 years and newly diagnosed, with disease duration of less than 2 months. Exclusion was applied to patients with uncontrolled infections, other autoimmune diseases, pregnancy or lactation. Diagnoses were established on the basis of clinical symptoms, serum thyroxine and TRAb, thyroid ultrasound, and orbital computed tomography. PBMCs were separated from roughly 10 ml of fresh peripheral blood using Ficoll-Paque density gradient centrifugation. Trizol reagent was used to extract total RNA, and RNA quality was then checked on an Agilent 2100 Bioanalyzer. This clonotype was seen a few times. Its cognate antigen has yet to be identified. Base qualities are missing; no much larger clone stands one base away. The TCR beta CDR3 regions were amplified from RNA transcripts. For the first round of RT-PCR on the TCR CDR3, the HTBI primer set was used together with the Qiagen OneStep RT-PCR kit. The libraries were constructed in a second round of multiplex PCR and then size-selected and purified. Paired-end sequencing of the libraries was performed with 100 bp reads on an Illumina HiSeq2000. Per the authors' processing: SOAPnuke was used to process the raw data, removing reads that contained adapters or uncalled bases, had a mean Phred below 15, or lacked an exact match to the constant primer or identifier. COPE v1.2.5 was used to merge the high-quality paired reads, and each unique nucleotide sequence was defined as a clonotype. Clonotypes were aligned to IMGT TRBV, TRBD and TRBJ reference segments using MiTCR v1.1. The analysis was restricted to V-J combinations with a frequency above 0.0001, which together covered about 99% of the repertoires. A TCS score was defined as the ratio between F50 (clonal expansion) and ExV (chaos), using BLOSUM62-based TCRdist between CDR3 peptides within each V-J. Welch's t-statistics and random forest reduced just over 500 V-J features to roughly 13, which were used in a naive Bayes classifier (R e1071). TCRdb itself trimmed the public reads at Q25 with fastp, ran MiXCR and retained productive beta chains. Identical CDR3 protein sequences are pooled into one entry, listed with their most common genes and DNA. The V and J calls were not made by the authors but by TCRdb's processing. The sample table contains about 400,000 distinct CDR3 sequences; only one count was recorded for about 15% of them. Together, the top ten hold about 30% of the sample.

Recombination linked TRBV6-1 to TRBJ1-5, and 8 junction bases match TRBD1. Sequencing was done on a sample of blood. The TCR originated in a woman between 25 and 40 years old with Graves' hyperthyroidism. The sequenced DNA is TGTGCCAGCAGTGAACCGGGACAGGGCAATCAGCCCCAGCATTTT. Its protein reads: CASSEPGQGNQPQHF.